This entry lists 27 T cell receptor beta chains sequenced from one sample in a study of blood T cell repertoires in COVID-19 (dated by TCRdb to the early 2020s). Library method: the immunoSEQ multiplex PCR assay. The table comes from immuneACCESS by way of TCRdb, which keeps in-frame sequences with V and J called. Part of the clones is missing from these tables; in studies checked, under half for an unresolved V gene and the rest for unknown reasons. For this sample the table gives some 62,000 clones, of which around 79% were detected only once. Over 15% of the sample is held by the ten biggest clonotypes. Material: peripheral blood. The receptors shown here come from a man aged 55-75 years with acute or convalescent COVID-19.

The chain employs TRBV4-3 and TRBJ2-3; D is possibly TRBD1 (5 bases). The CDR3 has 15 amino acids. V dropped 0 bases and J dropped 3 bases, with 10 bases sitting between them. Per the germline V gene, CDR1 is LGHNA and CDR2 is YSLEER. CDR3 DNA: TGCGCCAGCAGCCAAGAGCGCCAGGGTACAGATACGCAGTATTTT. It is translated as CASSQERQGTDTQYF.

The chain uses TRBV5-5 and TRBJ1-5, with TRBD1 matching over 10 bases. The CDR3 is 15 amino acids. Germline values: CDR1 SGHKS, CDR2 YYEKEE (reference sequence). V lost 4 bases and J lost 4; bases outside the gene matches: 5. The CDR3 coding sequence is TGTGCCAGCAGCAGAGGACAGGGGGGTAATCAGCCCCAGCATTTT. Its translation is CASSRGQGGNQPQHF.

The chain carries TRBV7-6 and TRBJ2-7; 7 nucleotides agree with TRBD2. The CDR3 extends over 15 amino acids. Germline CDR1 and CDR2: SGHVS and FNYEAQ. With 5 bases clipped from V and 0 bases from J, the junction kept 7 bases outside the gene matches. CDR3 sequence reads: CASSRTRESSYEQYF. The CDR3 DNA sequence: TGTGCCAGCAGCAGGACTAGGGAAAGCTCCTACGAGCAGTACTTC.

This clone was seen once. This CDR3 reads CASSFQNTGELFF. The CDR3 DNA follows: TGTGCCAGCAGCTTTCAGAACACCGGGGAGCTGTTTTTT. The V and J genes are TRBV11-2 and TRBJ2-2, with D uncertain. Trimming stripped 3 bases from V and 1 base from J, with 3 bases between. Germline CDR1 is SGHAT and CDR2 is FQNNGV. The CDR3 sequence is 13 residues long.

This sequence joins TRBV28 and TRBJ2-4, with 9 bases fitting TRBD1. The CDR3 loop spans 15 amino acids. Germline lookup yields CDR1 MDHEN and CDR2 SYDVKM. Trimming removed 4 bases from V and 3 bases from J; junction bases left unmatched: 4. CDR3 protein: CASSSQGAGKNIQYF. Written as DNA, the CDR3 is TGTGCCAGCAGTTCACAGGGGGCTGGCAAAAACATTCAGTACTTC.

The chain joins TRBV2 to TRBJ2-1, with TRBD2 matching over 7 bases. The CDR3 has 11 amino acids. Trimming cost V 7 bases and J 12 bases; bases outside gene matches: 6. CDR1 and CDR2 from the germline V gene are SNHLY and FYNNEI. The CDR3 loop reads CASTGGQGQFF. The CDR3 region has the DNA TGTGCCAGCACGGGGGGTCAGGGGCAGTTCTTC.

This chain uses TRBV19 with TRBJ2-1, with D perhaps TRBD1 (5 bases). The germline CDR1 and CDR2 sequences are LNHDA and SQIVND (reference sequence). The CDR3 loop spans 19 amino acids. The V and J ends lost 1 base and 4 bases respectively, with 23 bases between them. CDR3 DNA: TGTGCCAGTAGTATAGGACAGTCATTGGGGTATATTCGATACAATGAGCAGTTCTTC. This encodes CASSIGQSLGYIRYNEQFF.

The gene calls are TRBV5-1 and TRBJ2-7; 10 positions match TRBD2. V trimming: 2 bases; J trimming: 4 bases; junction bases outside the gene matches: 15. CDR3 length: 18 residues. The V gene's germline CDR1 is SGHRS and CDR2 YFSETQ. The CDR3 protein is CASSLRFAATAGGYEQYF. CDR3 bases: TGCGCCAGCAGCTTACGATTTGCGGCAACAGCGGGAGGGTACGAGCAGTACTTC.

Here the CDR3 reads CATSDATGLSYEQYF. The CDR3 DNA reads TGTGCCACCAGTGATGCTACAGGGTTATCCTACGAGCAGTACTTC. The V call is TRBV24-1, the J call TRBJ2-7; perhaps TRBD1 as D (6 bases). V was pared by 3 bases and J by 1 base, with 12 bases between. This CDR3 has 15 amino acids. Germline CDR1 reads KGHDR; CDR2 reads SFDVKD.

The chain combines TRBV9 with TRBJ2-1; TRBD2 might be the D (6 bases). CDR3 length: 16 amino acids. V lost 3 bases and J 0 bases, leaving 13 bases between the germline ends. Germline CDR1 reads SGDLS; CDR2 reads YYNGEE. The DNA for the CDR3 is TGTGCCAGCAGCGGAGATGGGGGGAGCTCCTACAATGAGCAGTTCTTC. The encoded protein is CASSGDGGSSYNEQFF.

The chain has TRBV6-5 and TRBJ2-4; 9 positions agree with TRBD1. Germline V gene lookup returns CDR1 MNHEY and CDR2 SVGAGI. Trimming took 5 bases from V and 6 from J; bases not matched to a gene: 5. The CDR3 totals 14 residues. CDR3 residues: CASSTDRGINIQYF. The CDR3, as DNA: TGTGCCAGCAGTACTGACAGGGGGATAAACATTCAGTACTTC.

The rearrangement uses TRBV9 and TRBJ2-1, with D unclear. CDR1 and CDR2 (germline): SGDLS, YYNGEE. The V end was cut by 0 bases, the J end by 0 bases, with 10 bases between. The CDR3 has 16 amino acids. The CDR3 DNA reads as TGTGCCAGCAGCGTAGGACTCCTCAGCTCCTACAATGAGCAGTTCTTC. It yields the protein CASSVGLLSSYNEQFF.

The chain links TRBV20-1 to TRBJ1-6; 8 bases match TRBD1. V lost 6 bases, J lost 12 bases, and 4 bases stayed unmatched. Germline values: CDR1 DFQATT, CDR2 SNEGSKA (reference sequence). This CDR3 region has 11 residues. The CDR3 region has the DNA TGCAGTGCCAAACAGGGGGGACCCCTCCACTTT. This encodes CSAKQGGPLHF.

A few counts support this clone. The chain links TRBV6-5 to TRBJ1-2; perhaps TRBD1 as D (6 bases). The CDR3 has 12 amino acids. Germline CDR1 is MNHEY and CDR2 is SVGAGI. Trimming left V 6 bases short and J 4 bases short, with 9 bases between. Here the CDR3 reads CASRGQIYGYTF. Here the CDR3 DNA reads TGTGCCAGCAGAGGACAGATCTATGGCTACACCTTC.

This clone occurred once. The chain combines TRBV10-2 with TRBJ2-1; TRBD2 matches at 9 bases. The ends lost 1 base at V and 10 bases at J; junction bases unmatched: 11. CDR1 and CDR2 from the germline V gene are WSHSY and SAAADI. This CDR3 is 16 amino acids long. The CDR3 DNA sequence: TGCGCCAGCAGTGAGTTATTTCGGACTAGCGCCTCCGAGCAGTTCTTC. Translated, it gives CASSELFRTSASEQFF.

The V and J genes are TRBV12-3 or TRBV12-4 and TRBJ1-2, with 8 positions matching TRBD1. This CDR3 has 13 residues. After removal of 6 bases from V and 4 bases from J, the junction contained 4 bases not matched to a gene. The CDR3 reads CASSIQGAYGYTF. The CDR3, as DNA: TGTGCCAGCAGCATTCAGGGGGCCTATGGCTACACCTTC.

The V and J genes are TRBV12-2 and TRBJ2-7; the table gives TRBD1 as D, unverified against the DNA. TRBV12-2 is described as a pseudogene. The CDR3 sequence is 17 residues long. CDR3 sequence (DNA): TGTGCAAGTCGCTTAGGAACTGACAGGTCTCACCCCTACGAGCAGTACTTC. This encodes CASRLGTDRSHPYEQYF.

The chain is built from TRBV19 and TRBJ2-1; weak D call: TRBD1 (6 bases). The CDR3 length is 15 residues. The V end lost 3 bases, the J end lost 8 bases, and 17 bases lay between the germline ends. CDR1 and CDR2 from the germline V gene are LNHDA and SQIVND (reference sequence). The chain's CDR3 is CASSISSLGHDEQFF. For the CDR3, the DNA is TGTGCCAGTAGTATTTCCTCCTTGGGACACGATGAGCAGTTCTTC.

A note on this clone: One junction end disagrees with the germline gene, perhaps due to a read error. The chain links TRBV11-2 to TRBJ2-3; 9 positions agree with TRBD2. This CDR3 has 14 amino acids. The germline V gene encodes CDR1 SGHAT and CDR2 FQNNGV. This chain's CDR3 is CASSFSGSIDTQYF. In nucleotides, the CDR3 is TGTGCCAGCAGTTTTAGCGGGAGCATAGATACGCAGTATTTT.

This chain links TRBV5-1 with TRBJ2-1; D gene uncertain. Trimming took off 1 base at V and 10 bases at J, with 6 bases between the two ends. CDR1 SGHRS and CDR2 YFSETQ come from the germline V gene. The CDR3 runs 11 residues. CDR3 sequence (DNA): TGCGCCAGCAGCTTGAAGACAGAGCAGTTCTTC. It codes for CASSLKTEQFF.

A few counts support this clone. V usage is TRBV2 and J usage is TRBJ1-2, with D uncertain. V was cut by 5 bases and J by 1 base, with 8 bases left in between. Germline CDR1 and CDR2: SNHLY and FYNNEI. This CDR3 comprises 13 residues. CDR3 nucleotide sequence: TGTGCCAGCAGTCTACGGAGTAACTATGGCTACACCTTC. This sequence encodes CASSLRSNYGYTF.

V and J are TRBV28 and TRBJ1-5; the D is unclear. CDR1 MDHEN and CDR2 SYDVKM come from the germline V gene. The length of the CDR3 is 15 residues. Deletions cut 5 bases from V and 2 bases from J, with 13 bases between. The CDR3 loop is CASSPRWSGNQPQHF. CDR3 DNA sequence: TGTGCCAGCAGTCCCCGATGGTCGGGCAATCAGCCCCAGCATTTT.

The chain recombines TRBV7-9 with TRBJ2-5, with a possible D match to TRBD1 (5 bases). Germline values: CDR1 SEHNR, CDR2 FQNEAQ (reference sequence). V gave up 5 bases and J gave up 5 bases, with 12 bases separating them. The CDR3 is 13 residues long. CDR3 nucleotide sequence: TGTGCCAGCAGCCCGGACATCGTGGAGACCCAGTACTTC. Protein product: CASSPDIVETQYF.

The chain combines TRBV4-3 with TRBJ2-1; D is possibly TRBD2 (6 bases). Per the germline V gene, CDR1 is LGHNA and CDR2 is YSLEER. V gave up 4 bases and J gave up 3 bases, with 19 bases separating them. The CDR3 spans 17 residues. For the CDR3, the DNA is TGCGCCAGCAGCCCCACTTATACCGGGAGCTTCTACAATGAGCAGTTCTTC. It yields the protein CASSPTYTGSFYNEQFF.

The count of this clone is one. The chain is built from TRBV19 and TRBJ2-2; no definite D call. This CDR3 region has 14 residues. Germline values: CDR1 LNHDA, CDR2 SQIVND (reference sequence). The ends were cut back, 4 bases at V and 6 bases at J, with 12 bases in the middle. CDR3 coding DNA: TGTGCCAGTAGTAGGAGTAGTTCTGCCGGGGAGCTGTTTTTT. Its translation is CASSRSSSAGELFF.

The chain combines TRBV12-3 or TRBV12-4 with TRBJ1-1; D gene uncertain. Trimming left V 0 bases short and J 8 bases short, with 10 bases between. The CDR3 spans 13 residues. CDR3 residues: CASSLAQQSEAFF. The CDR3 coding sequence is TGTGCCAGCAGTTTAGCGCAACAGTCGGAAGCTTTCTTT.

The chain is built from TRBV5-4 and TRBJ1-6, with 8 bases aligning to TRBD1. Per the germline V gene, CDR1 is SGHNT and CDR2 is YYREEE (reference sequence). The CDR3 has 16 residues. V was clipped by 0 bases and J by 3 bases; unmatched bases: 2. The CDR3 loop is CASSLGTGNYNSPLHF. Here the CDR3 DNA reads TGTGCCAGCAGCTTGGGGACAGGGAACTATAATTCACCCCTCCACTTT.